One sample yielded the 4 T cell receptor beta chains listed below, sequenced in a study of blood T cell repertoires in COVID-19. Method: immunoSEQ multiplex PCR; TCRdb's copy keeps in-frame clones and lacks some. The repertoire holds about 400,000 clones, with around nine tenths as singletons. Input material: peripheral blood. These receptors were taken from a human donor in a cohort sampled during active COVID-19.

The CDR3 sequence: CASSQDKGTLYNEQFF. The DNA for the CDR3 is TGTGCCAGCAGCCAAGACAAGGGGACTCTCTACAATGAGCAGTTCTTC. The chain links TRBV3-1 (or the pseudogene TRBV3-2) to TRBJ2-1, with D perhaps TRBD2 (6 bases). Trimming took 0 bases from V and 3 from J, leaving 12 bases between them. CDR3 length: 16 residues. Germline V gives CDR1 LGHDT, CDR2 YNNKEL (reference sequence).

V usage is TRBV4-1 and J usage is TRBJ1-1; D perhaps matches TRBD1 (6 bases). CDR1 and CDR2 (germline): MGHRA, YSYEKL. V lost 0 bases and J lost 0, with 11 bases in between. This CDR3 spans 16 amino acids. This CDR3 is CASSQEGGAMNTEAFF. CDR3 nucleotide sequence: TGCGCCAGCAGCCAAGAAGGGGGGGCGATGAACACTGAAGCTTTCTTT.

This rearrangement joins TRBV5-1 to TRBJ2-7, with D unresolved. V was pared by 1 base and J by 0 bases, with 8 bases between. This CDR3 is 14 amino acids long. CDR1 is SGHRS and CDR2 is YFSETQ in the germline V gene. The CDR3 is CASSLFASSYEQYF. The CDR3 DNA reads TGCGCCAGCAGCTTGTTTGCTAGCTCCTACGAGCAGTACTTC.

Notes on this clone: At the DNA level, this CDR3 is encoded by other sequences in the same sample as well. The genes are TRBV5-1 and TRBJ1-1, with no clear D. This CDR3 region has 15 residues. Trimming took off 0 bases at V and 1 base at J, with 10 bases between the two ends. Germline values: CDR1 SGHRS, CDR2 YFSETQ. The CDR3 sequence: CASSLAVAGNTEAFF. The CDR3 bases are TGCGCCAGCAGCTTGGCCGTGGCAGGGAACACTGAAGCTTTCTTT.